This is a list of T cell receptor beta chains from one sample in a study of blood T cell repertoires in COVID-19. Profiled with immunoSEQ multiplex PCR; TCRdb holds only in-frame clones, not every one. The sample records over 250,000 clones, roughly 90% being singletons. The sequenced sample was PBMCs or T cells enriched from blood (not recorded which). All receptors derive from a woman aged 18-29 years who had recovered from COVID-19. Both conserved end residues are part of each CDR3. The D gene is left open where the match is weak. Part of the rows lack a size; the others show once, few, many or a class for expanded clones.

D gene | J gene | V gene | clone size | CDR3 protein | CDR3 DNA
TRBD2 | TRBJ2-7 | TRBV6-5 | . | CASSYPEASGSNEQYF | TGTGCCAGCAGTTACCCCGAGGCTAGCGGGAGTAACGAGCAGTACTTC
TRBD1 | TRBJ1-1 | TRBV23-1 | . | CASSQPARDRGWEEVGEAFF | TGCGCCAGCAGTCAACCCGCCAGGGACAGGGGGTGGGAAGAAGTCGGTGAAGCTTTCTTT
TRBD2 | TRBJ2-1 | TRBV7-2 | . | CASSLARTSGILSSYNEQFF | TGTGCCAGCAGCTTAGCCCGGACTAGCGGGATCTTAAGCTCCTACAATGAGCAGTTCTTC
TRBD1 | TRBJ2-2 | TRBV7-8 | . | CASSYSGTGDTGELFF | TGTGCCAGCAGCTACTCCGGGACAGGGGACACCGGGGAGCTGTTTTTT
. | TRBJ2-6 | TRBV6-2/TRBV6-3 | . | CASSYVVNSGANVLTF | TGTGCCAGCAGTTATGTCGTAAACTCTGGGGCCAACGTCCTGACTTTC
. | TRBJ2-1 | TRBV9 | . | CASSDSGNEQFF | TGTGCCAGCAGCGATAGCGGTAATGAGCAGTTCTTC
TRBD2 | TRBJ2-1 | TRBV24-1 | once | CATSRTSGAYNEQFF | TGTGCCACCAGTAGGACTAGCGGTGCCTACAATGAGCAGTTCTTC
. | TRBJ1-3 | TRBV6-6 | many | CASSYRDTGNTIYF | TGTGCCAGCAGTTACCGGGACACTGGAAACACCATATATTTT
. | TRBJ1-1 | TRBV27 | . | CASKLDRFIPEAFF | TGTGCCAGCAAATTAGACAGGTTCATCCCTGAAGCTTTCTTT
TRBD1 | TRBJ1-3 | TRBV5-1 | few | CASSNGQGAGNTIYF | TGCGCCAGCAGCAACGGACAGGGGGCTGGAAACACCATATATTTT
. | TRBJ1-5 | TRBV18 | . | CASSLRGGATYSNQPQHF | TGTGCCAGCTCACTGCGGGGGGGTGCGACGTATAGCAATCAGCCCCAGCATTTT
. | TRBJ2-7 | TRBV15 | . | CATSRVDFSYEQYF | TGTGCCACCAGCAGAGTGGACTTCTCCTACGAGCAGTACTTC